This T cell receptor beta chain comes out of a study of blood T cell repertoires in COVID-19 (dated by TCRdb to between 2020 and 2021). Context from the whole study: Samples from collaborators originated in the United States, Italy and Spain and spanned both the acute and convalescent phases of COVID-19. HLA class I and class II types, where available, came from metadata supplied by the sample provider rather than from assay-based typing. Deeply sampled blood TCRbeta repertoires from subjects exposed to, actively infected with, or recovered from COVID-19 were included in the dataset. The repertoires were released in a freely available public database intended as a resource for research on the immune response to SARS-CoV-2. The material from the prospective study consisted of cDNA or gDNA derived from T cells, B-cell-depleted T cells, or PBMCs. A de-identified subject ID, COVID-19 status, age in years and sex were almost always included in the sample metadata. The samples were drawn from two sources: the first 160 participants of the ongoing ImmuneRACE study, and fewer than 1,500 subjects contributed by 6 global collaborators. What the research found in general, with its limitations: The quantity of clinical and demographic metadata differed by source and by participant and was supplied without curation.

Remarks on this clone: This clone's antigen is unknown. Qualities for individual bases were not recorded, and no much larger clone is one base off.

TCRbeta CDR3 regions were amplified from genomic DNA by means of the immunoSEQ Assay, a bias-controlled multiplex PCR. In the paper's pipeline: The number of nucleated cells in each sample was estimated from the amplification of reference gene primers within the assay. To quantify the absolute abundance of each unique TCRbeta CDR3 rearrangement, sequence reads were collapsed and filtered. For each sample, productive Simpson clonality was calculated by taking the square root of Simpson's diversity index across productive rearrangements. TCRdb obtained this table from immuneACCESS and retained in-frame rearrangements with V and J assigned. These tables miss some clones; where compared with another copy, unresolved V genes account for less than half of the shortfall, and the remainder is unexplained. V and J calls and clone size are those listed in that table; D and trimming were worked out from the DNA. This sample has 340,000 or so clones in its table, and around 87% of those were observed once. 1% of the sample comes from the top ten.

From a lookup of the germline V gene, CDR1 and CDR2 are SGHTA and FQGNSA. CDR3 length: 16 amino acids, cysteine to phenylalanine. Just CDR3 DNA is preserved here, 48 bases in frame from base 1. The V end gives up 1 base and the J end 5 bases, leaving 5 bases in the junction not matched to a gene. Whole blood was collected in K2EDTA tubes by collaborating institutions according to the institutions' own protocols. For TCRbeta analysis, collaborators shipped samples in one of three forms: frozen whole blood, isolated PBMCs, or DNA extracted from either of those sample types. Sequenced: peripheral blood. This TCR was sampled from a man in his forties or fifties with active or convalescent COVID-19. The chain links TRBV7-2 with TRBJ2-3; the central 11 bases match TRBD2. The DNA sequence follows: TGTGCCAGCAGCTTAGGCGCTAGCGGGGGGCTAGATACGCAGTATTTT. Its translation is CASSLGASGGLDTQYF.